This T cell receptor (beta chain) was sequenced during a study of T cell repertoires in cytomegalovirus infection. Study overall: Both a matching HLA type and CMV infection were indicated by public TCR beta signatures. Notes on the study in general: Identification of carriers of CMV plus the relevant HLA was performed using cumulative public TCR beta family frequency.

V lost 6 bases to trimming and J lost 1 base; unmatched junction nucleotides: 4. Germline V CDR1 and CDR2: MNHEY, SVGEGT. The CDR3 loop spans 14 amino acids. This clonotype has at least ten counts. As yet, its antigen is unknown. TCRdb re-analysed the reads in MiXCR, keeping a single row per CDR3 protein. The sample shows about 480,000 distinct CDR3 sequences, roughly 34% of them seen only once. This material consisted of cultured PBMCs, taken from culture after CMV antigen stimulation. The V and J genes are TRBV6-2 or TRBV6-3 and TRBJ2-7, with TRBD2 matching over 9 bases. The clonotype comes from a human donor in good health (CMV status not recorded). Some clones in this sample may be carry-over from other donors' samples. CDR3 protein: CASRNSGSSYEQYF. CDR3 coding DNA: TGTGCCAGCAGAAATAGCGGGAGTTCCTACGAGCAGTACTTC.